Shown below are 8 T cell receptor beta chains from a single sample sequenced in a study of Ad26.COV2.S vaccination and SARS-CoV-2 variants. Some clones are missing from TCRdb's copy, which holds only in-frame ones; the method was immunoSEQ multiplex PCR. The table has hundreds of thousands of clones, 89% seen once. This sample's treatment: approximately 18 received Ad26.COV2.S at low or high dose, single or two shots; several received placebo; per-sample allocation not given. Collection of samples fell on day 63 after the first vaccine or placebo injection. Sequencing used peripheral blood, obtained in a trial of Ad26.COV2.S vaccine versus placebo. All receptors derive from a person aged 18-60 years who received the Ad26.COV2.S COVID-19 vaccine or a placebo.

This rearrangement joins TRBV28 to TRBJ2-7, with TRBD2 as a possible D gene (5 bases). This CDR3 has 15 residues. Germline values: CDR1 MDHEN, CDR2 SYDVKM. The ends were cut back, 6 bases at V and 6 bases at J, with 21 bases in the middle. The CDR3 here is CASSPGGLLGPEQYF. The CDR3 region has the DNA TGTGCCAGCAGCCCCGGCGGACTTCTGGGTCCCGAGCAGTACTTC.

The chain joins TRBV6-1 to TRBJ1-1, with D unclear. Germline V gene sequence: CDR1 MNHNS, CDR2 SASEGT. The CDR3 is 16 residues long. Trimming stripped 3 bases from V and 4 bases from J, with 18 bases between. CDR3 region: CASSDPLGVPGTEAFF. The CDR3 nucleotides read TGTGCCAGCAGTGACCCACTCGGGGTCCCCGGCACTGAAGCTTTCTTT.

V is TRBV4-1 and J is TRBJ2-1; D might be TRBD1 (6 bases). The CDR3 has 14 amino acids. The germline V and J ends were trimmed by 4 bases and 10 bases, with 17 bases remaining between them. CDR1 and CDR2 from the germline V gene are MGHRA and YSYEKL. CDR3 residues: CASSPGVWGREQFF. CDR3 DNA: TGCGCCAGCAGCCCAGGGGTGTGGGGACGGGAGCAGTTCTTC.

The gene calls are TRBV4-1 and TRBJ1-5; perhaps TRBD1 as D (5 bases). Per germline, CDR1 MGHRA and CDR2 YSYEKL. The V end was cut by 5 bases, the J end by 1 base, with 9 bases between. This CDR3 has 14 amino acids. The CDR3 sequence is CASSMSGSNQPQHF. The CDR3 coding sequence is TGCGCCAGCAGCATGTCAGGGAGCAATCAGCCCCAGCATTTT.

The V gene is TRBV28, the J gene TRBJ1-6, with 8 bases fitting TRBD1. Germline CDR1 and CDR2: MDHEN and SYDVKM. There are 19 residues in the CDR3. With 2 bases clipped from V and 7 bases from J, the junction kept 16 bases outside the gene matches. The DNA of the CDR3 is TGTGCCAGCAGTTTAGATTGGGCAGGGGGCGCGACTACAAATTCACCCCTCCACTTT. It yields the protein CASSLDWAGGATTNSPLHF.

CDR3: CASSLEADQPQHF. The CDR3 DNA is TGTGCCAGCAGCTTAGAGGCGGATCAGCCCCAGCATTTT. The chain couples TRBV11-2 to TRBJ1-5; D is unresolved. CDR1 is SGHAT and CDR2 is FQNNGV in the germline V gene. V gave up 0 bases and J gave up 5 bases, with 5 bases separating them. The CDR3 spans 13 residues.

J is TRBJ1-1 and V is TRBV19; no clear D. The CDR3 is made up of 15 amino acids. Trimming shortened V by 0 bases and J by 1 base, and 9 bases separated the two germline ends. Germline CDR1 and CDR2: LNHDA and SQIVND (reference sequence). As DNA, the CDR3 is TGTGCCAGTAGTATAGATCAAGTGGAGAACACTGAAGCTTTCTTT. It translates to CASSIDQVENTEAFF.

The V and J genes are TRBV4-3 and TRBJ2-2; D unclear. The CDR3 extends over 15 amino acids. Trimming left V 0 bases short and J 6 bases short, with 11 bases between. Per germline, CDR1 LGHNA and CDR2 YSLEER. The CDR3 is CASSQDAAIPGELFF. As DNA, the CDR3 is TGCGCCAGCAGCCAAGATGCCGCCATTCCCGGGGAGCTGTTTTTT.